The entry below gives a single TCR beta chain sequence along with its context. CDR3 length: 20 amino acids. V shed 0 bases and J 4 bases; nucleotides not matched to a gene: 16. Germline V gives CDR1 SGHRS, CDR2 YFSETQ. This record belongs to a study of blood T cells in healthy people across ages. A second 7 to 11 cycle PCR used barcoded and J-beta primers. Each CDR3 protein gets one entry after TCRdb re-called the 5' RACE reads with MiXCR. The sample carries 600,000 to 800,000 distinct CDR3 sequences, over 40% recorded once. The sequenced sample was blood. The rearrangement joins TRBV5-1 to TRBJ2-3; TRBD2 aligns across 11 bases. The source is a woman of 80 years or more in good health. CDR3 in DNA: TGCGCCAGCAGCTTGGAGCCCCTGGGGACTAGCGGCCATACCCCAGATACGCAGTATTTT. Translation: CASSLEPLGTSGHTPDTQYF.